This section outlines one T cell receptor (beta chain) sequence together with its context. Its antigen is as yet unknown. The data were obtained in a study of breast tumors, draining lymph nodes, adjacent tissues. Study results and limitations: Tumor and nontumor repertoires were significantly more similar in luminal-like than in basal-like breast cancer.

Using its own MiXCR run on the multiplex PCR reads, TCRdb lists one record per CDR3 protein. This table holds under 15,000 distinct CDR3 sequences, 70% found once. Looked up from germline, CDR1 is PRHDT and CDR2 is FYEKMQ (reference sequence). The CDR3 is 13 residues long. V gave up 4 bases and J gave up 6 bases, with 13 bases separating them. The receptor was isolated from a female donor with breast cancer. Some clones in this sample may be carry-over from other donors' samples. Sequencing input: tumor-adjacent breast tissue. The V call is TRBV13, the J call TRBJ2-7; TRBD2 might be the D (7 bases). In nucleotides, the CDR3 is TGTGCCAGCAGCTCCCGGGGGGCTGGCGAGCAGTACTTC. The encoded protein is CASSSRGAGEQYF.